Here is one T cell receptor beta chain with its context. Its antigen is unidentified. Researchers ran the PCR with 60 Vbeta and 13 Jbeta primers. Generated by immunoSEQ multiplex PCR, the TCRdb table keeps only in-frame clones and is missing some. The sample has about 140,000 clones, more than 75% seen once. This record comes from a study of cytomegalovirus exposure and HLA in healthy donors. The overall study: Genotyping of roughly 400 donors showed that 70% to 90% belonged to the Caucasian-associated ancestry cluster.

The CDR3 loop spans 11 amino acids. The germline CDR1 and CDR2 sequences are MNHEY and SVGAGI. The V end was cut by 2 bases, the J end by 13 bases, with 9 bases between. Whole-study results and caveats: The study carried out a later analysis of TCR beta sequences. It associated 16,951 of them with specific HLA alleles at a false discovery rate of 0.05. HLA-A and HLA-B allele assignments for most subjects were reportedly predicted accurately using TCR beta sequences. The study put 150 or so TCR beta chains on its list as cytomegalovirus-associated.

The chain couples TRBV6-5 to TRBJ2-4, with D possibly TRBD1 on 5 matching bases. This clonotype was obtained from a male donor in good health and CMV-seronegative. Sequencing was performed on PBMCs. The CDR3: CASSYRQQQYF. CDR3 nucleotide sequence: TGTGCCAGCAGTTACAGACAGCAACAGTACTTC.